Below are 27 T cell receptor beta chains sequenced from a single sample in a study of identifying expanded T cells in peripheral blood (dated by TCRdb to between 2019 and 2020). Library construction relied on the immunoSEQ multiplex PCR assay. Imported from immuneACCESS, the table was reduced by TCRdb to in-frame sequences with V and J called. These copies leave out some clones; in studies compared against another copy, an unresolved V gene accounts for under half, and the cause of the remainder is not known. The sample profile shows around 100,000 clones; roughly 85% of them were found once. The ten largest clones capture approximately 17% of the sample. The sample consisted of blood. These TCRs come from a person aged 18 to 75 in good health.

The rearrangement uses TRBV9 and TRBJ2-5; D gene unclear. The J call may be in error: the DNA end matches TRBJ2-7 better. The CDR3 extends over 13 amino acids. Germline V gene sequence: CDR1 SGDLS, CDR2 YYNGEE. CDR3 DNA sequence: TGTGCCAGCAGCGTAGATGGTACAGACGAGCAGTACTTC. As protein: CASSVDGTDEQYF.

V is TRBV28 and J is TRBJ1-1; possibly TRBD1 for D (6 bases). Looked up from germline, CDR1 is MDHEN and CDR2 is SYDVKM. The CDR3 covers 15 residues. V lost 1 base to trimming and J lost 4 bases, with 13 bases between them. The CDR3 DNA follows: TGTGCCAGCAGTTTATTAGGGGGAGGGACCACTGAAGCTTTCTTT. Its protein product is CASSLLGGGTTEAFF.

The chain carries TRBV11-2 and TRBJ2-7, with D possibly being TRBD1 or TRBD2 (5 bases each). Germline V gives CDR1 SGHAT, CDR2 FQNNGV. The CDR3 consists of 14 residues. Trimming cost V 5 bases and J 7 bases, with 18 bases left between them. The CDR3 nucleotides are TGTGCCAGCAGCGTAGGAGCAGGGTCGGGGGAGCAGTACTTC. This codes for CASSVGAGSGEQYF.

This sequence joins TRBV18 and TRBJ2-2, with D perhaps TRBD1 (6 bases). The CDR3 has 15 residues. Germline V CDR1 and CDR2: KGHSH, LQKENI. Between the trimmed V and J ends, which lost 4 bases and 0 bases, there was a span of 9 bases. CDR3 region: CASSQGHSNTGELFF. For the CDR3, the DNA is TGTGCCAGCTCACAGGGACATTCGAACACCGGGGAGCTGTTTTTT.

The rearrangement joins TRBV6-5 to TRBJ2-2; D possibly corresponds to TRBD2 (5 bases). The CDR3 extends over 12 amino acids. The germline gives CDR1 MNHEY, CDR2 SVGAGI. V was pared by 2 bases and J by 13 bases, with 11 bases between. In nucleotides, the CDR3 is TGTGCCAGCAGTTACGGCACGGGGTGGCTGTTTTTT. Translating gives CASSYGTGWLFF.

This sequence joins TRBV28 and TRBJ1-4; 9 bases fit TRBD1. With 4 bases clipped from V and 5 bases from J, the junction kept 2 bases outside the gene matches. Germline loops: CDR1 MDHEN, CDR2 SYDVKM. The CDR3 extends over 14 amino acids. Written as DNA, the CDR3 is TGTGCCAGCAGTTCCGGGACAGGGAATGAAAAACTGTTTTTT. Its protein product is CASSSGTGNEKLFF.

V usage is TRBV5-8 and J usage is TRBJ2-2; D gene ambiguous. V gave up 1 base and J gave up 4 bases, with 5 bases separating them. Per germline, CDR1 SGHTS and CDR2 YDEGEE. This CDR3 region has 13 residues. This CDR3 is CASSLYRTGELFF. CDR3 nucleotide sequence: TGTGCCAGCAGCTTGTACCGCACCGGGGAGCTGTTTTTT.

The chain couples TRBV6-5 to TRBJ1-1; D uncertain. Looked up from germline, CDR1 is MNHEY and CDR2 is SVGAGI. V was trimmed by 0 bases and J by 1 base, leaving 3 bases between them. The CDR3 sequence is 13 residues long. The CDR3 nucleotides are TGTGCCAGCAGTTACTCACAGAACACTGAAGCTTTCTTT. This codes for CASSYSQNTEAFF.

This clone was counted between two and nine times. V and J are TRBV19 and TRBJ1-5; D call uncertain. The CDR3 spans 14 residues. Germline V gene data show CDR1 as LNHDA and CDR2 as SQIVND (reference sequence). V shed 3 bases and J shed 5 bases, with 11 bases lying between them. The CDR3 DNA follows: TGTGCCAGTAGTATGTCAGGCCTGGATCAGCCCCAGCATTTT. Amino acids: CASSMSGLDQPQHF.

The chain links TRBV5-1 to TRBJ2-7, with D hard to call. The CDR3 is made up of 14 amino acids. The germline V gene encodes CDR1 SGHRS and CDR2 YFSETQ. V lost 0 bases and J lost 4, with 11 bases in between. The CDR3 sequence is CASSLAEWGYEQYF. The CDR3 DNA reads as TGCGCCAGCAGCTTGGCCGAATGGGGTTACGAGCAGTACTTC.

This rearrangement joins TRBV4-1 to TRBJ2-7; D is perhaps TRBD1 (5 bases). Germline V lookup: CDR1 MGHRA, CDR2 YSYEKL. The length of the CDR3 is 16 residues. V lost 1 base and J lost 1, with 14 bases in between. CDR3 coding DNA: TGCGCCAGCAGCCAAGTAATAGGAGCAGGGTCCTACGAGCAGTACTTC. Translating gives CASSQVIGAGSYEQYF.

V gene TRBV7-2 combines with J gene TRBJ1-4, with D unclear. The V end lost 5 bases, the J end lost 3 bases, and 13 bases lay between the germline ends. The CDR3 length is 15 residues. Germline CDR1 is SGHTA and CDR2 is FQGNSA. CDR3 in amino acids: CASSTARLANEKLFF. For the CDR3, the DNA is TGTGCCAGCAGCACTGCCCGGTTGGCTAATGAAAAACTGTTTTTT.

This chain connects TRBV2 to TRBJ1-5; D not resolved. Per the germline V gene, CDR1 is SNHLY and CDR2 is FYNNEI. V was pared by 4 bases and J by 6 bases, with 19 bases between. The CDR3 loop spans 16 amino acids. The CDR3 reads CASSVGPASGGQPQHF. CDR3 in DNA: TGTGCCAGCAGTGTAGGACCGGCCTCGGGTGGTCAGCCCCAGCATTTT.

The chain recombines TRBV7-9 with TRBJ2-2; 10 bases fit TRBD1. This CDR3 is built from 16 residues. The V segment lost 4 bases and the J segment 3 bases; nucleotides outside the gene matches: 5. CDR1 is SEHNR, CDR2 FQNEAQ, per germline (reference sequence). This chain's CDR3 is CASSWIGTGDTGELFF. The DNA of the CDR3 is TGTGCCAGCAGCTGGATCGGGACAGGGGACACCGGGGAGCTGTTTTTT. Drawing the rest from reference TRBV7-9 and TRBJ2-2, the complete variable domain is DTGVSQNPRHKITKRGQNVTFRCDPISEHNRLYWYRQTLGQGPEFLTYFQNEAQLEKSRLLSDRFSAERPKGSFSTLEIQRTEQGDSAMYLCASSWIGTGDTGELFFGEGSRLTVL.

The J gene is TRBJ2-5, the V gene TRBV28, with D perhaps TRBD2 (6 bases). Germline loops: CDR1 MDHEN, CDR2 SYDVKM. The CDR3 runs 14 residues. V was trimmed by 5 bases and J by 4 bases, leaving 14 bases between them. The DNA of the CDR3 is TGTGCCAGCAGTAGTAGGGTGGGGGGAGAGACCCAGTACTTC. This translates into CASSSRVGGETQYF.

This sequence joins TRBV19 and TRBJ1-5; D unresolved. Germline CDR1 and CDR2: LNHDA and SQIVND (reference sequence). The CDR3 is 14 amino acids. Trimming pared 6 bases from V and 5 bases from J, leaving 14 bases between. DNA for the CDR3: TGTGCCAGTAGACGCCCCTGGATGGATCAGCCCCAGCATTTT. This encodes CASRRPWMDQPQHF.

This chain connects TRBV13 to TRBJ1-2; D is uncertain. The germline V and J ends were trimmed by 6 bases and 3 bases, with 20 bases remaining between them. CDR3 length: 16 residues. Looked up from germline, CDR1 is PRHDT and CDR2 is FYEKMQ (reference sequence). The CDR3 loop is CASSLKQLLVDYGYTF. The DNA for the CDR3 is TGTGCCAGCAGTTTAAAACAGTTATTGGTAGACTATGGCTACACCTTC.

The J gene is TRBJ1-1, the V gene TRBV18; D is ambiguous. V shed 3 bases and J shed 5 bases, with 10 bases lying between them. Germline CDR1 and CDR2: KGHSH and LQKENI. The CDR3 sequence is 13 residues long. CDR3 region: CASSPNSGTEAFF. The DNA for the CDR3 is TGTGCCAGCTCACCCAACTCGGGGACTGAAGCTTTCTTT.

This clone was seen at least ten times. The chain has TRBV23-1 and TRBJ2-1, with 15 bases aligning to TRBD2. TRBV23-1 is known as an ORF, though its function is uncertain. This CDR3 is 16 amino acids long. Trimming removed 4 bases from V and 2 bases from J; junction bases left unmatched: 0. The CDR3 coding sequence is TGCGCCAGCAGTCGGACTAGCGGGGGGGCCTACAATGAGCAGTTCTTC. Its translation is CASSRTSGGAYNEQFF.

This clone has a single count. Here the CDR3 DNA reads TGCGCCAGCAGCCAAGATAGGGGGTACAATTCACCCCTCCACTTT. Translating it yields CASSQDRGYNSPLHF. This chain connects TRBV4-3 to TRBJ1-6, with a possible D match to TRBD1 (6 bases). Germline CDR1 is LGHNA and CDR2 is YSLEER. Trimming left V 0 bases short and J 7 bases short, with 10 bases between. CDR3 length: 15 amino acids.

The chain has TRBV30 and TRBJ2-5; D is perhaps TRBD1 or TRBD2 (5 bases each). The CDR3 has 13 amino acids. CDR1 is GTSNPN and CDR2 is SVGIG in the germline V gene (reference sequence). CDR3 protein: CAGANGDQETQYF. The CDR3 bases are TGTGCAGGGGCCAACGGGGACCAAGAGACCCAGTACTTC.

This clone has just one count. This chain links TRBV2 with TRBJ2-7; the D gene is possibly TRBD1 (5 bases). Trimming took off 4 bases at V and 2 bases at J, with 12 bases between the two ends. This CDR3 comprises 14 residues. The V gene's germline CDR1 is SNHLY and CDR2 FYNNEI. The CDR3 bases are TGTGCCAGCAGTGGTCAGGGAAAGACCTACGAGCAGTACTTC. This encodes CASSGQGKTYEQYF.

This sequence joins TRBV6-1 and TRBJ2-3; 12 bases line up with TRBD2. Germline V gives CDR1 MNHNS, CDR2 SASEGT. This CDR3 spans 15 amino acids. The V segment lost 6 bases and the J segment 4 bases; nucleotides outside the gene matches: 5. CDR3 DNA: TGTGCCAGCAGCCTAGCGGGGGGGCGGGCAGATACGCAGTATTTT. Translation gives CASSLAGGRADTQYF.

This clone was observed at least ten times. The gene calls are TRBV7-9 and TRBJ1-2; D is unresolved. V lost 2 bases to trimming and J lost 5 bases, with 6 bases between them. Per the germline V gene, CDR1 is SEHNR and CDR2 is FQNEAQ (reference sequence). This CDR3 has 12 residues. The CDR3 loop is CASSLPQYGYTF. Here the CDR3 DNA reads TGTGCCAGCAGCTTACCTCAATATGGCTACACCTTC.

The chain joins TRBV7-9 to TRBJ1-2, with 8 bases lining up with TRBD1. In germline, CDR1 is SEHNR, CDR2 FQNEAQ (reference sequence). V gave up 5 bases and J gave up 2 bases; unmatched junction bases: 7. CDR3 size: 15 residues. The CDR3 region has the DNA TGTGCCAGCAGCGCCGGACAGGGAACAAACTATGGCTACACCTTC. This sequence encodes CASSAGQGTNYGYTF.

The chain carries TRBV28 and TRBJ1-5, with D unresolved. The V end lost 2 bases, the J end lost 3 bases, and 14 bases lay between the germline ends. Per germline, CDR1 MDHEN and CDR2 SYDVKM. The CDR3 has 16 amino acids. CDR3 region: CASSLGRARYNQPQHF. CDR3 in DNA: TGTGCCAGCAGTTTAGGGCGGGCTCGATACAATCAGCCCCAGCATTTT.

The chain joins TRBV4-3 to TRBJ2-1, with TRBD2 identical over 8 bases. The trim removed 4 bases at V and 4 bases at J, leaving 6 bases unmatched. CDR3 length: 15 amino acids. Germline-derived CDR1 and CDR2 are LGHNA and YSLEER. The CDR3 nucleotides are TGCGCCAGCAGCCGGAGCGGGGGCCTGTACAATGAGCAGTTCTTC. Translating it yields CASSRSGGLYNEQFF.